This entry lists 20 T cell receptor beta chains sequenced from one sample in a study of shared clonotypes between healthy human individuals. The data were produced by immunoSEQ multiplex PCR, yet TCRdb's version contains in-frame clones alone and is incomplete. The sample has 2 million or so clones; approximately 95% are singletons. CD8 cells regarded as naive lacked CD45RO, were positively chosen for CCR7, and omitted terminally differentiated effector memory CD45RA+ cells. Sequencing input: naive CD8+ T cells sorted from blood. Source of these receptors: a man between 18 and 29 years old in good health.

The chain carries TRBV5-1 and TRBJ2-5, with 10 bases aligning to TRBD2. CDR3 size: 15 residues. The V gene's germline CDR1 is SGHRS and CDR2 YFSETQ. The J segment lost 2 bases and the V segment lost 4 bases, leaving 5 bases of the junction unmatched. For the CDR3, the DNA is TGCGCCAGCAGCGGCGGGACTAGCGTACAAGAGACCCAGTACTTC. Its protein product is CASSGGTSVQETQYF.

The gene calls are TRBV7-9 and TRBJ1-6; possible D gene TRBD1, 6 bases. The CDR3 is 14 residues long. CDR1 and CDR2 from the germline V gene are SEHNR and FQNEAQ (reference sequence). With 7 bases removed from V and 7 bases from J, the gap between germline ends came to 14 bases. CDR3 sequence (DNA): TGTGCCAGCACCGCAGGGGAGCGGAATTCACCCCTCCACTTT. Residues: CASTAGERNSPLHF. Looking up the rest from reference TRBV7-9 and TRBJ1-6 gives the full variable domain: DTGVSQNPRHKITKRGQNVTFRCDPISEHNRLYWYRQTLGQGPEFLTYFQNEAQLEKSRLLSDRFSAERPKGSFSTLEIQRTEQGDSAMYLCASTAGERNSPLHFGNGTRLTVT.

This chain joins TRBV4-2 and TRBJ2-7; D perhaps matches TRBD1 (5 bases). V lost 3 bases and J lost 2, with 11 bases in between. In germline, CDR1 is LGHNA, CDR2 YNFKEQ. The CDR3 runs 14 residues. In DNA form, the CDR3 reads TGTGCCAGCAGCCACGAGCCAGGGCCCTACGAGCAGTACTTC. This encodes CASSHEPGPYEQYF.

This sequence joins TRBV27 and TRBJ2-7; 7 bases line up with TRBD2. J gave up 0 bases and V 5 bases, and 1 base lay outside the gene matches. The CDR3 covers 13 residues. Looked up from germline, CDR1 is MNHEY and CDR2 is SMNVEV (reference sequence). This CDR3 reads CASSQRDSYEQYF. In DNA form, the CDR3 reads TGTGCCAGCAGTCAGCGGGACTCCTACGAGCAGTACTTC.

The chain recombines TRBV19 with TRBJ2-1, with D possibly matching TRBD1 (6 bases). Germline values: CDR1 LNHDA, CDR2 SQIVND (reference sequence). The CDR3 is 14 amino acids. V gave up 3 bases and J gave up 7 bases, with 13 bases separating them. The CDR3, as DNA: TGTGCCAGTAGTATCGTGGGGGCTATGAATGAGCAGTTCTTC. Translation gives CASSIVGAMNEQFF.

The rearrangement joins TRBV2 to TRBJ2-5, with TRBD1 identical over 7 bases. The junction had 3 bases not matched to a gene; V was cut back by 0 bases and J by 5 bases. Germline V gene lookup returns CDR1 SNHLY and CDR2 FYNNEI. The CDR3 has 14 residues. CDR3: CASSEAIGGETQYF. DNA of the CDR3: TGTGCCAGCAGTGAAGCCATAGGGGGCGAGACCCAGTACTTC.

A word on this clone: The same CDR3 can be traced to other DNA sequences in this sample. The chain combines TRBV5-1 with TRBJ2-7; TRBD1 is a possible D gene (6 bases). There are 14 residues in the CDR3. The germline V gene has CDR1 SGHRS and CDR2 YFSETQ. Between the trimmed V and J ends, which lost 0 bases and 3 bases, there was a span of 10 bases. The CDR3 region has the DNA TGCGCCAGCAGCTTGGCAGGGGACCTCTACGAGCAGTACTTC. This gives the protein CASSLAGDLYEQYF. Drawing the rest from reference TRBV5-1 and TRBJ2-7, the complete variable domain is KAGVTQTPRYLIKTRGQQVTLSCSPISGHRSVSWYQQTPGQGLQFLFEYFSETQRNKGNFPGRFSGRQFSNSRSEMNVSTLELGDSALYLCASSLAGDLYEQYFGPGTRLTVT.

The DNA for the CDR3 is TGCGCCAGCAGCCAGTCGCAGAGAGATACGCAGTATTTT. Its protein product is CASSQSQRDTQYF. The rearrangement uses TRBV4-1 and TRBJ2-3; D remains ambiguous. Germline V lookup: CDR1 MGHRA, CDR2 YSYEKL. The CDR3 consists of 13 residues. V dropped 3 bases and J dropped 5 bases, with 9 bases sitting between them.

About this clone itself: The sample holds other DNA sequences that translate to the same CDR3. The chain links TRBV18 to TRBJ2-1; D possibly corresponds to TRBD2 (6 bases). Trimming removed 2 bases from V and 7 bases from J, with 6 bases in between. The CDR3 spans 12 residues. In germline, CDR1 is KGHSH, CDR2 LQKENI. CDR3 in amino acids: CASSPGGNEQFF. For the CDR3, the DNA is TGTGCCAGCTCACCAGGGGGGAATGAGCAGTTCTTC.

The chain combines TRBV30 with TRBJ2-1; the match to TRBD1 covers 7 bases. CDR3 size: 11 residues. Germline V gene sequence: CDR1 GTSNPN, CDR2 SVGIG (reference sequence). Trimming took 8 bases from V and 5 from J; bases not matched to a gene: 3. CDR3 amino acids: CARGTDNEQFF. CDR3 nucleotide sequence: TGTGCCAGGGGGACAGACAATGAGCAGTTCTTC.

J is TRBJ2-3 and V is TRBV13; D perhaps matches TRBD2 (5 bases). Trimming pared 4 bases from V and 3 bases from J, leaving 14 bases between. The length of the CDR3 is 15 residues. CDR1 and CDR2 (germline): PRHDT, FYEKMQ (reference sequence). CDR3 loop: CASSWPGVGTDTQYF. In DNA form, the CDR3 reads TGTGCCAGCAGCTGGCCCGGGGTGGGTACAGATACGCAGTATTTT.

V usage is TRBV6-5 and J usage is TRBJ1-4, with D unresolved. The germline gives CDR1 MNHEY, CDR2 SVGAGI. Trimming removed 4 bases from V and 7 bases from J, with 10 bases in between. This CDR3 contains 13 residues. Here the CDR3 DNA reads TGTGCCAGCAGTTCGGGATCTTCTGAAAAACTGTTTTTT. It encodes CASSSGSSEKLFF.

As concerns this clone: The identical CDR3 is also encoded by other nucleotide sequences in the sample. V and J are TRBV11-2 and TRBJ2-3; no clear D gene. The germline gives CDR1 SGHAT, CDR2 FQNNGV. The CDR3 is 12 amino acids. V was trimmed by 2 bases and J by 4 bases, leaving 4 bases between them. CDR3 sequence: CASSLTPDTQYF. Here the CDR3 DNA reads TGTGCCAGCAGCTTAACTCCAGATACGCAGTATTTT.

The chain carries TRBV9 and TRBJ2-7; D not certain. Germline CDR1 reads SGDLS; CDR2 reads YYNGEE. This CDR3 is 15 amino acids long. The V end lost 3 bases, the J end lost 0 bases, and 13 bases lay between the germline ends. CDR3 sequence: CASSAVSESSYEQYF. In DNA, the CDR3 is TGTGCCAGCAGCGCCGTGTCGGAGAGCTCCTACGAGCAGTACTTC.

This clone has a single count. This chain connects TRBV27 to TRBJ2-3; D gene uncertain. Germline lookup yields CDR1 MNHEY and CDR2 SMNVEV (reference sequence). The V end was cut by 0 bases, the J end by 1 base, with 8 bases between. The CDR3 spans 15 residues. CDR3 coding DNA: TGTGCCAGCAGTTTATCGGCGGCGGGCACAGATACGCAGTATTTT. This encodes CASSLSAAGTDTQYF.

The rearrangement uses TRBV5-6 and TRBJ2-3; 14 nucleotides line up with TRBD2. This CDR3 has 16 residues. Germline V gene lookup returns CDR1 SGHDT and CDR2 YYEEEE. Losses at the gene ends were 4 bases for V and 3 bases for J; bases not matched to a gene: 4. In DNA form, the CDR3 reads TGTGCCAGCAGCGCCGGACTAGCGGGAGGTACAGATACGCAGTATTTT. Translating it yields CASSAGLAGGTDTQYF.

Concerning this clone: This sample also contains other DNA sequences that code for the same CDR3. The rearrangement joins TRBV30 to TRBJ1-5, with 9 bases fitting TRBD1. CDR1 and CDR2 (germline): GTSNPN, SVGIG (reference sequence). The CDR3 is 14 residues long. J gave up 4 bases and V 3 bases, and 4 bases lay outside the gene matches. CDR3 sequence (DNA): TGTGCCTGGAGCATCGGACAGGGGAATCAGCCCCAGCATTTT. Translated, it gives CAWSIGQGNQPQHF. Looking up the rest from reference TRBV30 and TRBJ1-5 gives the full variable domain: SQTIHQWPATLVQPVGSPLSLECTVEGTSNPNLYWYRQAAGRGLQLLFYSVGIGQISSEVPQNLSASRPQDRQFILSSKKLLLSDSGFYLCAWSIGQGNQPQHFGDGTRLSIL.

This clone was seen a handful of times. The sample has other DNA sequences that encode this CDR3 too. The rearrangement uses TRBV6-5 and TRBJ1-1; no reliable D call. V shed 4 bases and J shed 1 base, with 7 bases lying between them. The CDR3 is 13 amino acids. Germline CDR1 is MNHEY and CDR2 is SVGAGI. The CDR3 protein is CASSSNTNTEAFF. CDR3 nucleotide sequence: TGTGCCAGCAGTTCCAACACGAACACTGAAGCTTTCTTT.

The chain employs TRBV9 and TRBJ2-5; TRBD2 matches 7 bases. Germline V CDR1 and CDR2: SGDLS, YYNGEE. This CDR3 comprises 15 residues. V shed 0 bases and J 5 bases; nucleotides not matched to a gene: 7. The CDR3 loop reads CASSVVGRPQETQYF. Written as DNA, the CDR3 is TGTGCCAGCAGCGTAGTCGGGAGGCCCCAGGAGACCCAGTACTTC.

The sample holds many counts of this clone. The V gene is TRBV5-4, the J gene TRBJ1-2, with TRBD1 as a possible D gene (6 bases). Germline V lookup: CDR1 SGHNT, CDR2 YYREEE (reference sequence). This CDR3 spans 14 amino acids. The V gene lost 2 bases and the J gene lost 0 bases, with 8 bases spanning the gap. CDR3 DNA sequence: TGTGCCAGCAGCTTTGAGGGGGCTAACTATGGCTACACCTTC. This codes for CASSFEGANYGYTF.